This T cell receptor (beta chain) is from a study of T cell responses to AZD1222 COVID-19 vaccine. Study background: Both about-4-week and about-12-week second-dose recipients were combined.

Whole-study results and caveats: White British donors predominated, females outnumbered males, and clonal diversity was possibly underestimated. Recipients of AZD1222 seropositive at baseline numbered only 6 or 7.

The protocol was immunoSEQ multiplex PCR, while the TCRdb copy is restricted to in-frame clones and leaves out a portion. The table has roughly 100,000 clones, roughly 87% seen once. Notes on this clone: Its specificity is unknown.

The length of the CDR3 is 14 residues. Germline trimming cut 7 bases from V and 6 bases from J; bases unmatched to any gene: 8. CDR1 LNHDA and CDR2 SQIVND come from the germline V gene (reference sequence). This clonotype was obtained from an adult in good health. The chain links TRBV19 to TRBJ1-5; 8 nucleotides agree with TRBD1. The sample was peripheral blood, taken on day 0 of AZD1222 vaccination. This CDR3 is CASTIPGGVQPQHF. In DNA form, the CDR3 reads TGTGCCAGTACCATCCCAGGGGGCGTTCAGCCCCAGCATTTT.